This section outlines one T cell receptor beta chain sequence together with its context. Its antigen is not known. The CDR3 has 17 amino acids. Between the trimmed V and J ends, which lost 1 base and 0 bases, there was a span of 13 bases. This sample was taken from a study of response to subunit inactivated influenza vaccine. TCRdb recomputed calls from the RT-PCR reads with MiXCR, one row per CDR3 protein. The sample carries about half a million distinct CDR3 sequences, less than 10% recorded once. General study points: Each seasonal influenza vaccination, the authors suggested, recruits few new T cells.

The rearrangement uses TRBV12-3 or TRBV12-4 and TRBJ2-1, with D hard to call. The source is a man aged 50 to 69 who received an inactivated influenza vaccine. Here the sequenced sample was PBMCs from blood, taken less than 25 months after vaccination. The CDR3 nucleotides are TGTGCCAGCAGTTTAGTAGAAGCCCCGAGCTCCTACAATGAGCAGTTCTTC. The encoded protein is CASSLVEAPSSYNEQFF.